This T cell receptor beta chain was sequenced for a study of shared clonotypes between healthy human individuals. CD45RO negativity and positive selection for CCR7 defined naive CD8 cells, a population that excluded terminally differentiated effector memory CD45RA+ cells. Trimming left V 3 bases short and J 0 bases short, with 12 bases between. CDR1 and CDR2 from the germline V gene are WNHNN and SYGVQD (reference sequence). The CDR3 covers 16 residues. On this clone itself: Its antigen is not known.

Assay: immunoSEQ multiplex PCR; the TCRdb copy retains only in-frame clones and omits some. The repertoire holds more than 2 million clones, with 93% as singletons. Findings of the study overall: Donor scarcity curtailed the genetic and exposure-history diversity represented herein.

The receptor was isolated from a young man in good health. Some clones in this sample may be carry-over from other donors' samples. The specimen was naive CD8+ T cells from PBMCs. The rearrangement joins TRBV10-1 to TRBJ2-1, with D unresolved. The CDR3 here is CASSESRYSSYNEQFF. The CDR3 region has the DNA TGCGCCAGCAGTGAATCTCGGTATAGCTCCTACAATGAGCAGTTCTTC.